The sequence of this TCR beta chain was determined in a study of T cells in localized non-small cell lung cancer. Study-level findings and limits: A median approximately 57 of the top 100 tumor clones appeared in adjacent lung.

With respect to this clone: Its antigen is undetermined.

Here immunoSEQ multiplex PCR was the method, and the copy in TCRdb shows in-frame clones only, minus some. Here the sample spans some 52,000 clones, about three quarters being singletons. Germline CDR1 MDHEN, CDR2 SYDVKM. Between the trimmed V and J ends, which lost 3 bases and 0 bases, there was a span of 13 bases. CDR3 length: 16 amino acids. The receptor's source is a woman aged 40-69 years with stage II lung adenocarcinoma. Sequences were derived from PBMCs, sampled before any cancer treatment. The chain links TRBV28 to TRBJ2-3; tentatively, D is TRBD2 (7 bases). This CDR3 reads CASSFYRGASTDTQYF. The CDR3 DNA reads TGTGCCAGCAGTTTCTACCGGGGGGCTAGCACAGATACGCAGTATTTT.